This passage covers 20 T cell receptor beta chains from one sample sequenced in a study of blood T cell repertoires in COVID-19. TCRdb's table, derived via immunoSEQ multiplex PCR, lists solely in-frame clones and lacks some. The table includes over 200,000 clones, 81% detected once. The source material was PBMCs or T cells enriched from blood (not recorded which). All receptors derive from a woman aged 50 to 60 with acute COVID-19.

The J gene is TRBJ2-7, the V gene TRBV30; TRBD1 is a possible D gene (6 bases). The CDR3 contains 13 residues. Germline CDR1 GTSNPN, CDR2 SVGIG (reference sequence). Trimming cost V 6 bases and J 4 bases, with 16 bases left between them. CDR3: CACKPGVPYEQYF. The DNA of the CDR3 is TGTGCCTGCAAACCAGGGGTCCCGTACGAGCAGTACTTC. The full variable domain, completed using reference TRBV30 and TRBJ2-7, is SQTIHQWPATLVQPVGSPLSLECTVEGTSNPNLYWYRQAAGRGLQLLFYSVGIGQISSEVPQNLSASRPQDRQFILSSKKLLLSDSGFYLCACKPGVPYEQYFGPGTRLTVT.

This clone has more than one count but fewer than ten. CDR3 sequence reads: CAWSVGLANYGYTF. The DNA for the CDR3 is TGTGCCTGGAGTGTAGGCCTAGCTAACTATGGCTACACCTTC. The chain combines TRBV30 with TRBJ1-2, with D unresolved. V shed 0 bases and J shed 0 bases, with 8 bases lying between them. The CDR3 extends over 14 amino acids. Germline V gives CDR1 GTSNPN, CDR2 SVGIG (reference sequence).

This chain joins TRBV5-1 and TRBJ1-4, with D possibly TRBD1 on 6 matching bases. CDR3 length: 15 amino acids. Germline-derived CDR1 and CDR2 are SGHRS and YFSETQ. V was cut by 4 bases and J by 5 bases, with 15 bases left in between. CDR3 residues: CASSLLGQTNEKLFF. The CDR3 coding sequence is TGCGCCAGCAGCCTATTAGGACAGACCAATGAAAAACTGTTTTTT. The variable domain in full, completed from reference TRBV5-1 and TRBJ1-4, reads KAGVTQTPRYLIKTRGQQVTLSCSPISGHRSVSWYQQTPGQGLQFLFEYFSETQRNKGNFPGRFSGRQFSNSRSEMNVSTLELGDSALYLCASSLLGQTNEKLFFGSGTQLSVL.

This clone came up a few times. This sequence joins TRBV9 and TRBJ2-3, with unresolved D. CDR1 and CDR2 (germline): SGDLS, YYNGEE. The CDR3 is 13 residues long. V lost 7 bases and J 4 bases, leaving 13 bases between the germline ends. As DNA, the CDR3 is TGTGCCAGCGGCGGAGTCCGGGCAGATACGCAGTATTTT. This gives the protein CASGGVRADTQYF.

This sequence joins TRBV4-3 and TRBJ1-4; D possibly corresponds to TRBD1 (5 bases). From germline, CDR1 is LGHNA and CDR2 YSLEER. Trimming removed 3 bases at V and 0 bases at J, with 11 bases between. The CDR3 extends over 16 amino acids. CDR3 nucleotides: TGCGCCAGCAGCCAGTTAAGGGGTGCAACTAATGAAAAACTGTTTTTT. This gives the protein CASSQLRGATNEKLFF.

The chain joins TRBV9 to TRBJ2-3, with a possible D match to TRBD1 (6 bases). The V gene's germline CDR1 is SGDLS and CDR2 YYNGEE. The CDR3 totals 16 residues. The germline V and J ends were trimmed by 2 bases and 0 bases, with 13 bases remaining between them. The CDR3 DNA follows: TGTGCCAGCAGCGTTCGGGCAGGGGCGAGCACAGATACGCAGTATTTT. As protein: CASSVRAGASTDTQYF. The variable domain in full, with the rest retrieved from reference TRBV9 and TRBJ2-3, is DSGVTQTPKHLITATGQRVTLRCSPRSGDLSVYWYQQSLDQGLQFLIQYYNGEERAKGNILERFSAQQFPDLHSELNLSSLELGDSALYFCASSVRAGASTDTQYFGPGTRLTVL.

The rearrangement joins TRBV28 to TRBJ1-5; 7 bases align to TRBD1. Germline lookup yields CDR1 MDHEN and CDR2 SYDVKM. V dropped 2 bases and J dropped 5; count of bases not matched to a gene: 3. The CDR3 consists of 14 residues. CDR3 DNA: TGTGCCAGCAGTTTACTCCAGGGGGATCAGCCCCAGCATTTT. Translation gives CASSLLQGDQPQHF.

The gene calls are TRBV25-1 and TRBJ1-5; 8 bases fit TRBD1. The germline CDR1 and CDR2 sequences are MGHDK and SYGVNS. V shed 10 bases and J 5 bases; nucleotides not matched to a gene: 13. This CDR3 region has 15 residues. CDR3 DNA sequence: TGTGCCACCGAGGGTACAGGGGGACCCGATCAGCCCCAGCATTTT. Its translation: CATEGTGGPDQPQHF.

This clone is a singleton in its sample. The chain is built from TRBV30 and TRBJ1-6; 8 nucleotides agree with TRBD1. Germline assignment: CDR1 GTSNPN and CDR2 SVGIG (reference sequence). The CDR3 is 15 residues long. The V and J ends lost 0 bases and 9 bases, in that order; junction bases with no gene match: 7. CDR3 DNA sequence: TGTGCCTGGAGTGTAGTCGACAGGGGTGGTTCACCCCTCCACTTT. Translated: CAWSVVDRGGSPLHF. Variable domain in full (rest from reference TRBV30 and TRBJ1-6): SQTIHQWPATLVQPVGSPLSLECTVEGTSNPNLYWYRQAAGRGLQLLFYSVGIGQISSEVPQNLSASRPQDRQFILSSKKLLLSDSGFYLCAWSVVDRGGSPLHFGNGTRLTVT.

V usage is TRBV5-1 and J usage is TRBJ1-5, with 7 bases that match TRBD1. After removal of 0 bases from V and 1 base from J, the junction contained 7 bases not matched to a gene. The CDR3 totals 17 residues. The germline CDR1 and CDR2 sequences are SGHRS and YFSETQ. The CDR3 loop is CASSLEPGGTSNQPQHF. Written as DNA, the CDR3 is TGCGCCAGCAGCTTGGAGCCAGGGGGGACAAGCAATCAGCCCCAGCATTTT.

The CDR3 nucleotides are TGTGCCAGCAGCTTACGAGGCAATCAGCCCCAGCATTTT. It yields the protein CASSLRGNQPQHF. The V call is TRBV7-2, the J call TRBJ1-5; D is undetermined. Germline CDR1 is SGHTA and CDR2 is FQGNSA. The CDR3 covers 13 residues. The V gene lost 2 bases and the J gene lost 2 bases, with 4 bases spanning the gap.

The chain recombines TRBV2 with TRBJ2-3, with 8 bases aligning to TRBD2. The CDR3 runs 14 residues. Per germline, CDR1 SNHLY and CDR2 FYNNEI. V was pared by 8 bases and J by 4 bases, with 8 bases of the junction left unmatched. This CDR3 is CASFVAGRADTQYF. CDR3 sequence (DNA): TGTGCCAGCTTTGTAGCGGGGCGGGCAGATACGCAGTATTTT.

CDR3 protein: CASSFGLAGVGEQYF. CDR3 sequence (DNA): TGTGCCAGCAGCTTCGGACTAGCGGGAGTTGGCGAGCAGTACTTC. The chain uses TRBV7-8 and TRBJ2-7, with 13 bases aligning to TRBD2. CDR1 is SGHVS, CDR2 FQNEAQ, per germline. CDR3 length: 15 residues. After removal of 3 bases from V and 6 bases from J, the junction contained 5 bases not matched to a gene.

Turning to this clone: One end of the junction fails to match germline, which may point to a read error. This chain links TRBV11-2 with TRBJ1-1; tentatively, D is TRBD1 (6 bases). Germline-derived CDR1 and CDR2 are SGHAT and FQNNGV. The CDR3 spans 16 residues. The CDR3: CASRLGQQGRFTEAFF. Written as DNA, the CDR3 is TGTGCCAGCAGGTTAGGACAGCAGGGGAGATTCACTGAAGCTTTCTTT.

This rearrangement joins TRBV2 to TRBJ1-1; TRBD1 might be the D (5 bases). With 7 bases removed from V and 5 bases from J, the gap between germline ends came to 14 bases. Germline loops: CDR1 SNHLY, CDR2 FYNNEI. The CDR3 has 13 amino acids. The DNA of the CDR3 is TGTGCCAGCATCCCGGGGGGATGGACTGAAGCTTTCTTT. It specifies CASIPGGWTEAFF.

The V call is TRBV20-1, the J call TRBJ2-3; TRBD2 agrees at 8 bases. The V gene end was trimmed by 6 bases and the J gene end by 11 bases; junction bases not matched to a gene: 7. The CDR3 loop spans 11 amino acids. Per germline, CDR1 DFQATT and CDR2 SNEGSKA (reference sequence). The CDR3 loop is CSAYGTRKQYF. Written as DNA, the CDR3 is TGCAGTGCGTACGGGACTAGGAAGCAGTATTTT.

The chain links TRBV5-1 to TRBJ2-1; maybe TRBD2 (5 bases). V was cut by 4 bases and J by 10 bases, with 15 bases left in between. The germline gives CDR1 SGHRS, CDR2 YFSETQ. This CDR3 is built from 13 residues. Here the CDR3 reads CASSRGGGGEQFF. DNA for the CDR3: TGCGCCAGCAGCCGCGGTGGAGGCGGGGAGCAGTTCTTC.

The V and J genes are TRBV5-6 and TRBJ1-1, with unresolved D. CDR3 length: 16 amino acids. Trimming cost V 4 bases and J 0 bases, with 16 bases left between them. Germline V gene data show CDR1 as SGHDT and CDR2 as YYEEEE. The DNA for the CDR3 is TGTGCCAGCAGCCGATATAAACAGAGACTGAACACTGAAGCTTTCTTT. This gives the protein CASSRYKQRLNTEAFF. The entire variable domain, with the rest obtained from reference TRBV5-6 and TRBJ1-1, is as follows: DAGVTQSPTHLIKTRGQQVTLRCSPKSGHDTVSWYQQALGQGPQFIFQYYEEEERQRGNFPDRFSGHQFPNYSSELNVNALLLGDSALYLCASSRYKQRLNTEAFFGQGTRLTVV.

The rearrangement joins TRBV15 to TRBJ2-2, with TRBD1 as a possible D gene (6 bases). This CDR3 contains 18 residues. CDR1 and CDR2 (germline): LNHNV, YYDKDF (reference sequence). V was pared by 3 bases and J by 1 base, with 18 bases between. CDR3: CATSRQGFILGNTGELFF. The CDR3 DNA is TGTGCCACCAGCAGGCAGGGGTTCATCCTCGGGAACACCGGGGAGCTGTTTTTT. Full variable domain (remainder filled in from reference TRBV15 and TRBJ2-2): DAMVIQNPRYQVTQFGKPVTLSCSQTLNHNVMYWYQQKSSQAPKLLFHYYDKDFNNEADTPDNFQSRRPNTSFCFLDIRSPGLGDTAMYLCATSRQGFILGNTGELFFGEGSRLTVL.

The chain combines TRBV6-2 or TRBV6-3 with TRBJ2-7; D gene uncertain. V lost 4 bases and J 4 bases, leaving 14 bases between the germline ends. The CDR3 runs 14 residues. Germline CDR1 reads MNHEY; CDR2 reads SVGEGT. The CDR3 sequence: CASSSNHGGYEQYF. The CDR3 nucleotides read TGTGCCAGCAGTTCTAACCACGGCGGTTACGAGCAGTACTTC.